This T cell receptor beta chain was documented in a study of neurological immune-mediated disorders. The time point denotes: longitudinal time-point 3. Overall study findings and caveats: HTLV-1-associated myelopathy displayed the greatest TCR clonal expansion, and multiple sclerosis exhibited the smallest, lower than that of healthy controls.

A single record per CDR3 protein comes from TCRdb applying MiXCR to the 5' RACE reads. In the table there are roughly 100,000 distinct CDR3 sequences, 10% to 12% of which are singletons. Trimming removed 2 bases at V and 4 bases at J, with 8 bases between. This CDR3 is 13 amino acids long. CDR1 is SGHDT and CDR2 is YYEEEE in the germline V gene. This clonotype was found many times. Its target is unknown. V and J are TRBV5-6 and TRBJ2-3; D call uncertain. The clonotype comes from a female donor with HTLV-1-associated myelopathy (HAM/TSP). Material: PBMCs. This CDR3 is CASSFFAADTQYF. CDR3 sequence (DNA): TGTGCCAGCAGCTTCTTCGCTGCAGATACGCAGTATTTT.